The next 8 T cell receptor beta chains were all read from a single sample in a study of shared clonotypes between healthy human individuals. Sequencing was performed with immunoSEQ multiplex PCR; in TCRdb, only in-frame clones are kept and a portion is missing. The sample carries about 530,000 clones, 60% to 80% recorded once. Sequencing was carried out using PBMCs. The origin of the receptors is a woman aged 35 to 49 in good health. Some clones in this sample may be carry-over from other donors' samples.

This chain uses TRBV7-2 with TRBJ1-2, with D perhaps matching TRBD1 (6 bases). The ends were cut back, 2 bases at V and 4 bases at J, with 14 bases in the middle. Germline V gene data show CDR1 as SGHTA and CDR2 as FQGNSA. The CDR3 spans 15 residues. CDR3 sequence: CASSLYLDSSYGYTF. The DNA for the CDR3 is TGTGCCAGCAGCTTATATCTGGACAGCTCCTATGGCTACACCTTC.

The V call is TRBV5-4, the J call TRBJ2-1; 15 positions agree with TRBD2. The V gene end was trimmed by 4 bases and the J gene end by 5 bases; junction bases not matched to a gene: 10. CDR1 SGHNT and CDR2 YYREEE come from the germline V gene (reference sequence). CDR3 size: 18 residues. CDR3 sequence reads: CASSPIGLAGGTDNEQFF. The CDR3 coding sequence is TGTGCCAGCAGCCCCATTGGACTAGCGGGAGGGACCGACAATGAGCAGTTCTTC.

This chain connects TRBV19 to TRBJ2-1; D unclear. The V and J ends lost 4 bases and 3 bases respectively, with 7 bases between them. Germline CDR1 and CDR2: LNHDA and SQIVND (reference sequence). The CDR3 consists of 13 residues. The CDR3 DNA reads as TGTGCCAGTAGTAGACTTCTCTACAATGAGCAGTTCTTC. It is translated as CASSRLLYNEQFF.

The gene calls are TRBV28 and TRBJ1-6; 7 bases line up with TRBD1. The CDR3 has 15 amino acids. Germline V CDR1 and CDR2: MDHEN, SYDVKM. V trimming: 2 bases; J trimming: 6 bases; junction bases outside the gene matches: 4. CDR3 residues: CASSLRGQINSPLHF. The CDR3 DNA follows: TGTGCCAGCAGTTTAAGGGGACAGATTAATTCACCCCTCCACTTT.

This clone was recorded only once. V and J are TRBV27 and TRBJ2-7, with D possibly TRBD2 on 6 matching bases. V lost 5 bases to trimming and J lost 4 bases, with 12 bases between them. The CDR3 loop spans 13 amino acids. Germline CDR1 is MNHEY and CDR2 is SMNVEV (reference sequence). The DNA of the CDR3 is TGTGCCAGCAGTCGACTAGTGGGGTACGAGCAGTACTTC. This sequence encodes CASSRLVGYEQYF.

The chain couples TRBV2 to TRBJ2-5; the D is unclear. Trimming shortened V by 7 bases and J by 2 bases, and 11 bases separated the two germline ends. CDR1 and CDR2 from the germline V gene are SNHLY and FYNNEI. There are 13 residues in the CDR3. CDR3 sequence (DNA): TGTGCCAGCAAGGCAACGGAGCAAGAGACCCAGTACTTC. Encoded protein: CASKATEQETQYF.

This clone was observed many times. The rearrangement joins TRBV10-2 to TRBJ2-1; D not certain. Germline CDR1 and CDR2: WSHSY and SAAADI. This CDR3 region has 12 residues. V lost 6 bases, J lost 8 bases, and 11 bases lay in between. CDR3 sequence: CASRGPRHEQFF. CDR3 bases: TGCGCCAGCAGGGGTCCCCGGCATGAGCAGTTCTTC.

Details on this clone: A junction end diverges from the germline sequence, so it may reflect a read error. The rearrangement joins TRBV9 to TRBJ2-2; TRBD2 agrees at 7 bases. The CDR3 runs 17 residues. The germline CDR1 and CDR2 sequences are SGDLS and YYNGEE. CDR3 DNA: TGTGCCAGCAGTGTAGCTGCGGGAGTGCAAAACACCGGGGAGCTGTTTTTT. Encoded protein: CASSVAAGVQNTGELFF.